Detailed here is one T cell receptor beta chain. The authors' processing: Reference gene primer amplification gave estimated nucleated cell counts. Assay: immunoSEQ multiplex PCR; the TCRdb copy retains only in-frame clones and omits some. V and J calls and clone size are as listed in that table; D and trimming were resolved from the DNA. This sample has 210,000 or so clones; approximately 81% occur once, and the top ten carry around 9.3%. These data are taken from a study of blood T cell repertoires in COVID-19. V lost 5 bases, J lost 7 bases, and 5 bases stayed unmatched. Germline V gene data show CDR1 as MNHEY and CDR2 as SVGEGT. This CDR3 comprises 13 residues.

Sequenced sample: peripheral blood. The clonotype originates from a woman older than 75 with acute or convalescent COVID-19. The V gene is TRBV6-2 or TRBV6-3, the J gene TRBJ1-5; TRBD1 matches 7 bases. The CDR3 loop reads CASSPDRPQPQHF. The CDR3 nucleotides are TGTGCCAGCAGTCCGGACAGGCCCCAGCCCCAGCATTTT.